A single sample is the source of the 23 T cell receptor beta chains below, sequenced in a study of T cells in localized non-small cell lung cancer. Produced via immunoSEQ multiplex PCR; TCRdb's table is partial and in-frame only. The sample yields around 6,000 clones, approximately 16% seen once. Source: normal lung tissue next to the tumor, taken before any cancer treatment. These receptors came from a male donor older than 55 with stage II squamous cell lung carcinoma.

This clone was found a few times. The genes are TRBV29-1 and TRBJ1-1; no clear D gene. The CDR3 is 12 residues long. Germline V CDR1 and CDR2: SQVTM, ANQGSEA. V was pared by 3 bases and J by 1 base, with 6 bases between. The CDR3 sequence is CSVDRTNTEAFF. For the CDR3, the DNA is TGCAGCGTTGATAGGACGAACACTGAAGCTTTCTTT.

The chain employs TRBV19 and TRBJ2-5; TRBD2 agrees at 8 bases. Trimming took 5 bases from V and 5 from J; bases not matched to a gene: 10. There are 15 residues in the CDR3. From germline, CDR1 is LNHDA and CDR2 SQIVND (reference sequence). The CDR3 loop is CASSQYPGGVETQYF. CDR3 in DNA: TGTGCCAGTAGTCAGTACCCCGGGGGGGTGGAGACCCAGTACTTC. The full variable domain, its missing parts supplied by reference TRBV19 and TRBJ2-5, is DGGITQSPKYLFRKEGQNVTLSCEQNLNHDAMYWYRQDPGQGLRLIYYSQIVNDFQKGDIAEGYSVSREKKESFPLTVTSAQKNPTAFYLCASSQYPGGVETQYFGPGTRLLVL.

This sequence joins TRBV2 and TRBJ1-2, with D uncertain. The germline V and J ends were trimmed by 6 bases and 8 bases, with 16 bases remaining between them. This CDR3 has 13 amino acids. Germline CDR1 is SNHLY and CDR2 is FYNNEI. CDR3 amino acids: CASSLQVADGYTF. CDR3 nucleotides: TGTGCCAGCAGCCTTCAGGTGGCTGACGGCTACACCTTC.

This chain connects TRBV25-1 to TRBJ2-4; TRBD2 aligns across 11 bases. Germline assignment: CDR1 MGHDK and CDR2 SYGVNS. This CDR3 region has 16 residues. V was pared by 2 bases and J by 9 bases, with 9 bases of the junction left unmatched. CDR3 coding DNA: TGTGCCAGCAGTGAACTAGGGACTAGCGGACGCGGCATTCAGTACTTC. Its protein product is CASSELGTSGRGIQYF.

The V gene is TRBV5-1, the J gene TRBJ2-5; 8 positions agree with TRBD2. J gave up 2 bases and V 6 bases, and 15 bases lay outside the gene matches. CDR1 is SGHRS, CDR2 YFSETQ, per germline. The CDR3 spans 17 residues. The CDR3 reads CASKEIPGLVFQETQYF. Written as DNA, the CDR3 is TGCGCCAGCAAAGAAATCCCGGGACTAGTCTTTCAAGAGACCCAGTACTTC.

This clone turned up a few times. This chain connects TRBV7-7 to TRBJ2-3; perhaps D is TRBD1 or TRBD2 (6 bases each). Germline CDR1 is SSHAT and CDR2 is FNYEAQ (reference sequence). V lost 4 bases and J 3 bases, leaving 14 bases between the germline ends. CDR3 length: 15 amino acids. CDR3 in amino acids: CASSSPQGRTDTQYF. DNA of the CDR3: TGTGCCAGCAGCTCCCCTCAGGGGAGGACAGATACGCAGTATTTT.

The chain links TRBV27 to TRBJ2-5, with TRBD2 as a possible D gene (6 bases). Trimming stripped 8 bases from V and 2 bases from J, with 9 bases between. The CDR3 runs 12 residues. Germline assignment: CDR1 MNHEY and CDR2 SMNVEV (reference sequence). The CDR3 spells CASGDWQETQYF. The CDR3 DNA sequence: TGTGCCAGCGGGGACTGGCAAGAGACCCAGTACTTC.

V is TRBV11-3 and J is TRBJ2-1; D uncertain. V was trimmed by 5 bases and J by 6 bases, leaving 17 bases between them. CDR3 length: 15 residues. Germline V CDR1 and CDR2: SGHNT, YENEEA. CDR3 in amino acids: CASSRAGLQANEQFF. Here the CDR3 DNA reads TGTGCCAGCAGCCGCGCCGGGCTTCAGGCCAATGAGCAGTTCTTC.

The rearrangement links TRBV12-5 to TRBJ2-5, with D possibly TRBD2 on 6 matching bases. The germline V gene encodes CDR1 LGHNT and CDR2 FRNRAP. The CDR3 sequence is 15 residues long. V lost 8 bases and J 4 bases, leaving 20 bases between the germline ends. The DNA for the CDR3 is TGTGCTAGTTCCCCCGATCCGGGACTCGGAGAGACCCAGTACTTC. This gives the protein CASSPDPGLGETQYF.

In this sample, this clone turned up a few times. This chain uses TRBV6-8 with TRBJ1-4; the D gene is possibly TRBD1 (5 bases). Germline V gene data show CDR1 as MNHGY and CDR2 as SAAAGT. This CDR3 comprises 15 residues. V dropped 6 bases and J dropped 3 bases, with 14 bases sitting between them. The chain's CDR3 is CASRQGSAANEKLFF. In nucleotides, the CDR3 is TGTGCCAGCAGGCAGGGATCGGCAGCTAATGAAAAACTGTTTTTT.

The V and J genes are TRBV25-1 and TRBJ2-2; the D is unclear. The CDR3 has 13 residues. Trimming stripped 3 bases from V and 3 bases from J, with 5 bases between. CDR1 and CDR2 from the germline V gene are MGHDK and SYGVNS. DNA of the CDR3: TGTGCCAGCAGTGATCGTTACACCGGGGAGCTGTTTTTT. It yields the protein CASSDRYTGELFF.

The chain is built from TRBV6-8 and TRBJ2-2, with a tentative D call TRBD1 (6 bases). V was pared by 0 bases and J by 0 bases, with 17 bases between. The CDR3 runs to 19 residues. CDR1 MNHGY and CDR2 SAAAGT come from the germline V gene. CDR3 sequence: CASSYSRQSWGPNTGELFF. CDR3 sequence (DNA): TGTGCCAGCAGTTACTCGCGGCAGTCCTGGGGGCCGAACACCGGGGAGCTGTTTTTT.

In this sample, this clone is medium-sized. V usage is TRBV11-3 and J usage is TRBJ2-7; a possible D gene is TRBD1 (6 bases). V shed 5 bases and J shed 3 bases, with 14 bases lying between them. Germline assignment: CDR1 SGHNT and CDR2 YENEEA. CDR3 length: 14 residues. For the CDR3, the DNA is TGTGCCAGCAGCCCCGGGACACCCCACTACGAGCAGTACTTC. Its protein is CASSPGTPHYEQYF.

The chain joins TRBV12-5 to TRBJ2-7; 8 bases map to TRBD1. The CDR3 runs to 15 residues. CDR1 and CDR2 (germline): LGHNT, FRNRAP. V dropped 1 base and J dropped 2; count of bases not matched to a gene: 4. Here the CDR3 DNA reads TGTGCTAGTGGTTTGGCGACAGGGGCCCCCTACGAGCAGTACTTC. Amino acid sequence: CASGLATGAPYEQYF. The full variable domain, with the rest looked up from reference TRBV12-5 and TRBJ2-7, is DARVTQTPRHKVTEMGQEVTMRCQPILGHNTVFWYRQTMMQGLELLAYFRNRAPLDDSGMPKDRFSAEMPDATLATLKIQPSEPRDSAVYFCASGLATGAPYEQYFGPGTRLTVT.

This clone came up a few times. The V and J genes are TRBV19 and TRBJ2-5, with D perhaps TRBD2 (6 bases). Germline CDR1 LNHDA, CDR2 SQIVND (reference sequence). Trimming shortened V by 3 bases and J by 1 base, and 9 bases separated the two germline ends. The length of the CDR3 is 14 residues. CDR3 loop: CASSITGVQETQYF. The CDR3 DNA is TGTGCCAGTAGTATTACGGGAGTCCAAGAGACCCAGTACTTC. Using reference TRBV19 and TRBJ2-5 for the parts outside the CDR3, the full variable domain is DGGITQSPKYLFRKEGQNVTLSCEQNLNHDAMYWYRQDPGQGLRLIYYSQIVNDFQKGDIAEGYSVSREKKESFPLTVTSAQKNPTAFYLCASSITGVQETQYFGPGTRLLVL.

The sample holds a few counts of this clone. J is TRBJ2-3 and V is TRBV9; 12 bases agree with TRBD1. The CDR3 has 15 amino acids. In germline, CDR1 is SGDLS, CDR2 YYNGEE. The V and J ends lost 5 bases and 7 bases, in that order; junction bases with no gene match: 8. The CDR3 sequence is CASSSGDRGQYTQYF. The CDR3 nucleotides are TGTGCCAGCAGTTCTGGGGACAGGGGGCAATATACGCAGTATTTT.

The CDR3, as DNA: TGTGCCACCAGCAGAGGATCTCGACAGGGTGGGGAGACCCAGTACTTC. As protein: CATSRGSRQGGETQYF. The chain joins TRBV15 to TRBJ2-5; 7 bases are shared with TRBD1. This CDR3 region has 16 residues. Unmatched junction bases numbered 10, after V lost 1 base and J lost 5 bases. From germline, CDR1 is LNHNV and CDR2 YYDKDF (reference sequence).

In its sample, this clone was seen many times. The V and J genes are TRBV11-3 and TRBJ1-2; D is undetermined. The V end lost 3 bases, the J end lost 4 bases, and 12 bases lay between the germline ends. Germline CDR1 and CDR2: SGHNT and YENEEA. The CDR3 is made up of 14 amino acids. The CDR3, as DNA: TGTGCCAGCAGCTTGAGTTCCAGGACCTATGGCTACACCTTC. Its translation: CASSLSSRTYGYTF.

The sample holds a few counts of this clone. CDR3 DNA sequence: TGTGCCAGCAGCTTAGATGCGAGCTCCTACAATGAGCAGTTCTTC. Its translation is CASSLDASSYNEQFF. The gene calls are TRBV7-6 and TRBJ2-1; unclear D gene. The CDR3 runs to 15 residues. V shed 1 base and J shed 0 bases, with 7 bases lying between them. Per germline, CDR1 SGHVS and CDR2 FNYEAQ.

This clone showed up many times. The chain uses TRBV11-3 and TRBJ1-1; D is perhaps TRBD1 (5 bases). Trimming removed 5 bases at V and 4 bases at J, with 23 bases between. The CDR3 is made up of 17 amino acids. Germline V CDR1 and CDR2: SGHNT, YENEEA. CDR3 region: CASSPRVLELGGTEAFF. CDR3 DNA: TGTGCCAGCAGCCCACGAGTTTTGGAATTGGGGGGCACTGAAGCTTTCTTT.

A few counts support this clone. The chain recombines TRBV6-8 with TRBJ1-1; TRBD1 is a possible D gene (6 bases). With 7 bases removed from V and 6 bases from J, the gap between germline ends came to 24 bases. From germline, CDR1 is MNHGY and CDR2 SAAAGT. The CDR3 loop spans 16 amino acids. DNA for the CDR3: TGTGCCAGCACCAAGAATCGGGGGGCTGGAAGCCCTGAAGCTTTCTTT. Protein sequence: CASTKNRGAGSPEAFF.

This clone was seen a handful of times. The chain has TRBV11-3 and TRBJ2-3, with 10 bases that match TRBD2. Unmatched junction bases numbered 7, after V lost 5 bases and J lost 5 bases. Germline lookup yields CDR1 SGHNT and CDR2 YENEEA. CDR3 length: 15 amino acids. CDR3 region: CASSKSGGAGDTQYF. The CDR3 nucleotides read TGTGCCAGCAGCAAAAGCGGGGGGGCAGGAGATACGCAGTATTTT.

The chain links TRBV11-3 to TRBJ1-1, with a weak D call TRBD1 (5 bases). Deletions cut 6 bases from V and 6 bases from J, with 23 bases between. CDR1 is SGHNT and CDR2 is YENEEA in the germline V gene. The CDR3 has 16 amino acids. Here the CDR3 DNA reads TGTGCCAGCAGTCGGAGGGGTCAGGGTGGGAATGCTGAAGCTTTCTTT. This sequence encodes CASSRRGQGGNAEAFF.